The present entry profiles one T cell receptor beta chain with its context. This sample stems from a study of OX40 agonist ivuxolimab in advanced cancers. CDR1 and CDR2 (germline): MNHEY, SMNVEV (reference sequence). The CDR3 runs to 14 residues. The V gene end was trimmed by 5 bases and the J gene end by 6 bases; junction bases not matched to a gene: 5. Sequencing used immunoSEQ multiplex PCR; TCRdb keeps in-frame clones, though not all of them. This sample has around 31,000 clones, with approximately 89% found just once. This specimen consisted of CD4+ or CD8+ T cells sorted from blood, obtained in a trial of the OX40 agonist ivuxolimab. This chain links TRBV27 with TRBJ2-7, with TRBD1 matching over 12 bases. The origin of this receptor is an adult with an advanced solid tumor such as melanoma, head and neck, liver or kidney cancer. CDR3 nucleotides: TGTGCCAGCAGTGCCGGGACAGGGGGCGGCGAGCAGTACTTC. Its translation: CASSAGTGGGEQYF.